These 4 T cell receptor beta chains were sequenced from one sample in a study of blood T cell repertoires in COVID-19. The data were produced by immunoSEQ multiplex PCR, yet TCRdb's version contains in-frame clones alone and is incomplete. The sample lists about half a million clones; 70% to 90% were seen once. Sequenced sample: peripheral blood. The receptors originated from a human donor in a cohort sampled during active COVID-19.

V and J are TRBV7-9 and TRBJ1-5, with TRBD1 identical over 9 bases. Germline CDR1 is SEHNR and CDR2 is FQNEAQ (reference sequence). This CDR3 is built from 17 residues. V was pared by 2 bases and J by 4 bases, with 9 bases of the junction left unmatched. The CDR3 region has the DNA TGTGCCAGCAGCTTATCCGGACAGGGGATGGGGAATCAGCCCCAGCATTTT. Its protein is CASSLSGQGMGNQPQHF. The full variable domain, with the rest looked up from reference TRBV7-9 and TRBJ1-5, is DTGVSQNPRHKITKRGQNVTFRCDPISEHNRLYWYRQTLGQGPEFLTYFQNEAQLEKSRLLSDRFSAERPKGSFSTLEIQRTEQGDSAMYLCASSLSGQGMGNQPQHFGDGTRLSIL.

The chain couples TRBV6-7 to TRBJ2-7; TRBD2 matches at 8 bases. TRBV6-7 is flagged as an ORF with uncertain function. The CDR3 has 17 residues. Trimming removed 6 bases from V and 4 bases from J; junction bases left unmatched: 17. The CDR3: CASRPENLLAAHYEQYF. DNA of the CDR3: TGTGCCAGCAGACCCGAGAACCTACTAGCGGCGCATTACGAGCAGTACTTC.

The CDR3 bases are TGTGCCAGCAGCTCCCCCATGTCGGGGGCTGGGGCCAACGTCCTGACTTTC. Translated: CASSSPMSGAGANVLTF. The chain couples TRBV3-1 (or the pseudogene TRBV3-2) to TRBJ2-6; the D gene is possibly TRBD2 (6 bases). The germline V gene encodes CDR1 LGHDT and CDR2 YNNKEL (reference sequence). Trimming pared 5 bases from V and 2 bases from J, leaving 16 bases between. The CDR3 is 17 residues long.

The J gene is TRBJ2-3, the V gene TRBV9, with a tentative D call TRBD1 (6 bases). V dropped 7 bases and J dropped 4 bases, with 19 bases sitting between them. This CDR3 comprises 15 residues. Germline CDR1 SGDLS, CDR2 YYNGEE. In nucleotides, the CDR3 is TGTGCCAGCGGAAGGGGGAGTCCCGGGGCAGATACGCAGTATTTT. It specifies CASGRGSPGADTQYF.